This T cell receptor (beta chain) came from a study of T cell repertoires in cytomegalovirus infection. Study information: Recently identified HLA-C-restricted CMV epitopes and well-studied HLA-B-restricted CMV epitopes were used by the study. Carrying CMV and the relevant HLA type showed in public TCR beta signatures.

TCRdb analysed the reads with MiXCR anew, one entry per CDR3 protein. The sample shows 650,000 to 900,000 distinct CDR3 sequences, over 25% of them seen only once. V dropped 6 bases and J dropped 7 bases, with 18 bases sitting between them. The germline CDR1 and CDR2 sequences are SGHVS and FQNEAQ. This CDR3 has 15 residues. This clonotype was recorded at least ten times. Antigen unknown. The specimen comprised cultured CD8+ T cells from PBMCs, sampled from culture after CMV antigen stimulation. This receptor was obtained from a human donor in good health (CMV status not recorded). Some clones in this sample may be carry-over from other donors' samples. The chain is built from TRBV7-8 and TRBJ2-2; D is tentatively TRBD1 or TRBD2 (5 bases each). The CDR3 region is CASSGVGAPSGELFF. CDR3 coding DNA: TGTGCCAGCAGTGGGGTCGGGGCCCCCAGCGGGGAGCTGTTTTTT.